Included here is one T cell receptor beta chain sequence, with context. The antigen remains unidentified. This record comes from a study of cytomegalovirus exposure and HLA in healthy donors. Overall study findings and caveats: The study found most TCR sequences rare, yet found some public TCRs in many donors. An analysis that was carried out later associated 16,951 TCR beta sequences with HLA alleles at 0.05 false discovery rate. Later examination showed HLA-associated TCR beta chains had greater clonal expansion than equally common others.

Vbeta (60) and Jbeta (13) primers were used in the PCR. Original data processing: In a later analysis, the count reached 76 million or so unique TCR beta chains, with 9 million to 11 million shared. Measured with immunoSEQ multiplex PCR; TCRdb has only the in-frame clones, and not every one. The DNA was the basis for D and trimming; V, J and clone size are from that table. The table has more than 110,000 clones, around four fifths seen once. Germline-derived CDR1 and CDR2 are SGHRS and YFSETQ. This CDR3 comprises 13 residues. The V end was cut by 4 bases, the J end by 6 bases, with 13 bases between. Sequenced material: PBMCs. This receptor was identified in a young man in good health and CMV-seronegative. This rearrangement joins TRBV5-1 to TRBJ1-2; weak D call: TRBD1 (5 bases). CDR3 amino acids: CASSPGEGHGYTF. CDR3 coding DNA: TGCGCCAGCAGCCCCGGGGAGGGGCATGGCTACACCTTC.